The clone carrying this T cell receptor beta chain was counted many times. Its antigen is unidentified. The germline gives CDR1 SGHNT, CDR2 YENEEA. This CDR3 contains 14 residues. V lost 0 bases and J 3 bases, leaving 9 bases between the germline ends. The data belong to a study of neurological immune-mediated disorders. General observations from the study: While HTLV-1-associated myelopathy showed the greatest TCR clonal expansion, multiple sclerosis showed the least, falling below healthy controls. Across subjects, no CDR3 amino acid sequence appeared in expanded clones of more than one subject, a finding that suggested private repertoires in all groups.

The method for making cDNA was 5'RACE, and it used 10-nucleotide random UMIs. Every sequencing run generated in excess of 180 million TCR-beta sequences. These sequences covered 15-18 subjects. TCRdb redid the calling of the 5' RACE reads with MiXCR, one entry per CDR3 protein. This table holds approximately 32,000 distinct CDR3 sequences, about 15% found once. This chain links TRBV11-3 with TRBJ2-7; D possibly corresponds to TRBD2 (5 bases). The source of this sequence is a man in his 70s in good health. The specimen sequenced was PBMCs. The CDR3 DNA reads as TGTGCCAGCAGCTTAGAGGAGGTTAACTACGAGCAGTACTTC. It specifies CASSLEEVNYEQYF.